These 32 T cell receptor beta chains originate from one sample sequenced in a study of T cells in Graves' hyperthyroidism and ophthalmopathy. RNA transcripts gave rise to amplified TCR beta CDR3 regions. First-round RT-PCR of the TCR CDR3 relied on the HTBI primer set. One entry per CDR3 protein, called by TCRdb with MiXCR from the multiplex PCR reads. The table shows nearly 600,000 distinct CDR3 sequences, with more than 13% occurring only once. Sequenced: blood. Receptors originate from a young woman with Graves' ophthalmopathy.

This clonotype has ten or more counts. The J gene is TRBJ2-7, the V gene TRBV7-2; 7 bases agree with TRBD2. The CDR3 runs 18 residues. V gave up 5 bases and J gave up 2 bases; unmatched junction bases: 18. Looked up from germline, CDR1 is SGHTA and CDR2 is FQGNSA. The CDR3 DNA reads TGTGCCAGCAGCCTGAGTGGAGGGACTACCAAAGTCGCCTACGAGCAGTACTTC. It translates to CASSLSGGTTKVAYEQYF.

For this clonotype: A read error is possible here, since a much larger clone lies one base away. V usage is TRBV12-3 or TRBV12-4 and J usage is TRBJ1-2; 11 bases fit TRBD1. The V segment lost 11 bases and the J segment 2 bases; nucleotides outside the gene matches: 4. The CDR3 runs 13 residues. CDR3 sequence (DNA): TGTGCCGGCGGGACAGGGGGGAACTATGGCTACACCTTC. Its protein is CAGGTGGNYGYTF.

This clonotype was seen only once. The V gene is TRBV2, the J gene TRBJ2-5; 9 bases align to TRBD2. Germline V lookup: CDR1 SNHLY, CDR2 FYNNEI. V trimming: 6 bases; J trimming: 4 bases; junction bases outside the gene matches: 6. This CDR3 comprises 14 residues. The CDR3, as DNA: TGTGCCAGCAGACGGCGGGGGGGCGGAGAGACCCAGTACTTC. It yields the protein CASRRRGGGETQYF.

This chain connects TRBV19 to TRBJ2-1; TRBD2 aligns across 7 bases. This CDR3 comprises 16 residues. Trimming took 8 bases from V and 6 from J; bases not matched to a gene: 16. Germline V gives CDR1 LNHDA, CDR2 SQIVND (reference sequence). The CDR3 is CASGKGGSVMGNEQFF. CDR3 in DNA: TGTGCCAGTGGTAAGGGCGGGAGCGTCATGGGCAATGAGCAGTTCTTC.

This clonotype was seen ten or more times. The chain has TRBV6-1 and TRBJ2-1; D might be TRBD2 (6 bases). Per the germline V gene, CDR1 is MNHNS and CDR2 is SASEGT. V was cut by 6 bases and J by 10 bases, with 28 bases left in between. The CDR3 loop spans 17 amino acids. The CDR3 loop is CASRTLSGEHPGEEQFF. The CDR3 nucleotides are TGTGCCAGCAGGACCCTTTCGGGGGAGCACCCTGGCGAAGAGCAGTTCTTC.

This clonotype was detected many times. The J gene is TRBJ2-7, the V gene TRBV18; 12 bases line up with TRBD2. The CDR3 runs to 15 residues. The germline gives CDR1 KGHSH, CDR2 LQKENI. The ends lost 5 bases at V and 4 bases at J; junction bases unmatched: 6. The CDR3 coding sequence is TGTGCCAGCTCATTCCGACTAGCGGGAGCTTACGAGCAGTACTTC. Residues: CASSFRLAGAYEQYF.

This clonotype was counted only a few times. The chain employs TRBV19 and TRBJ1-2; D is ambiguous. V lost 11 bases, J lost 0 bases, and 19 bases lay in between. Germline CDR1 reads LNHDA; CDR2 reads SQIVND (reference sequence). The CDR3 is made up of 15 amino acids. CDR3 bases: TGTGCCTCCAACCCAGTGGGAGCATCTAACTATGGCTACACCTTC. It specifies CASNPVGASNYGYTF. Supplemented by reference TRBV19 and TRBJ1-2, the full variable domain reads DGGITQSPKYLFRKEGQNVTLSCEQNLNHDAMYWYRQDPGQGLRLIYYSQIVNDFQKGDIAEGYSVSREKKESFPLTVTSAQKNPTAFYLCASNPVGASNYGYTFGSGTRLTVV.

This clonotype has ten or more counts. J is TRBJ1-5 and V is TRBV3-1, with no clear D. The CDR3 extends over 13 amino acids. Germline V gives CDR1 LGHDT, CDR2 YNNKEL (reference sequence). V was shortened by 4 bases and J by 4 bases, with 8 bases between the two germline ends. In DNA, the CDR3 is TGTGCCAGCAGCCCGGAGGAAAATCAGCCCCAGCATTTT. It specifies CASSPEENQPQHF.

This clonotype was found many times. The chain carries TRBV7-2 and TRBJ2-7, with D unclear. Germline V gene lookup returns CDR1 SGHTA and CDR2 FQGNSA. V lost 0 bases and J lost 2, with 8 bases in between. This CDR3 region has 14 residues. DNA of the CDR3: TGTGCCAGCAGCTTAGCGGAATCGACCTACGAGCAGTACTTC. Its translation: CASSLAESTYEQYF.

This clonotype was found many times. The chain uses TRBV18 and TRBJ2-1; TRBD2 matches at 8 bases. V shed 2 bases, J shed 2 bases, and the junction held 2 bases outside the gene matches. Germline CDR1 KGHSH, CDR2 LQKENI. This CDR3 is built from 15 residues. CDR3 loop: CASSPDGGAYNEQFF. In DNA form, the CDR3 reads TGTGCCAGCTCACCAGACGGGGGGGCCTACAATGAGCAGTTCTTC.

This sequence joins TRBV4-1 and TRBJ1-1; 12 positions match TRBD1. This CDR3 region has 18 residues. Germline loops: CDR1 MGHRA, CDR2 YSYEKL. V dropped 3 bases and J dropped 1; count of bases not matched to a gene: 9. In DNA, the CDR3 is TGCGCCAGCAGCCATCCCGCAGGGACAGGGGGCCCGAACACTGAAGCTTTCTTT. Residues: CASSHPAGTGGPNTEAFF.

This clonotype was seen at least ten times. The J gene is TRBJ1-1, the V gene TRBV5-1, with 11 bases identical to TRBD1. From germline, CDR1 is SGHRS and CDR2 YFSETQ. V shed 0 bases and J 4 bases; nucleotides not matched to a gene: 2. This CDR3 has 15 residues. The CDR3, as DNA: TGCGCCAGCAGCTTGGACGGGACAGGGGGCACTGAAGCTTTCTTT. As protein: CASSLDGTGGTEAFF.

This clonotype was counted ten times or more. The chain uses TRBV3-1 and TRBJ1-4, with unresolved D. Germline V gene data show CDR1 as LGHDT and CDR2 as YNNKEL (reference sequence). V was clipped by 0 bases and J by 7 bases, with 12 bases between them. The CDR3 runs to 15 residues. The CDR3 protein is CASSQDETLGEKLFF. CDR3 coding DNA: TGTGCCAGCAGCCAAGATGAGACATTGGGTGAAAAACTGTTTTTT.

This clonotype was counted at least ten times. V gene TRBV12-3 or TRBV12-4 combines with J gene TRBJ1-5; D gene ambiguous. Between the trimmed V and J ends, which lost 2 bases and 4 bases, there was a span of 6 bases. CDR3 length: 13 amino acids. CDR3 in amino acids: CASSLLNNQPQHF. The CDR3 DNA reads as TGTGCCAGCAGTTTACTGAATAATCAGCCCCAGCATTTT.

Many counts were recorded for this clonotype. V and J are TRBV7-9 and TRBJ1-2, with TRBD1 as a possible D gene (6 bases). Germline CDR1 is SEHNR and CDR2 is FQNEAQ (reference sequence). The CDR3 extends over 15 amino acids. V was trimmed by 4 bases and J by 6 bases, leaving 18 bases between them. The CDR3 reads CASSSFRTVINGYTF. In DNA form, the CDR3 reads TGTGCCAGCAGCTCCTTCCGGACAGTTATAAATGGCTACACCTTC.

V usage is TRBV19 and J usage is TRBJ1-2, with D maybe TRBD1 (6 bases). The CDR3 is 14 amino acids. Trimming removed 1 base at V and 6 bases at J, with 12 bases between. The germline V gene encodes CDR1 LNHDA and CDR2 SQIVND (reference sequence). The CDR3 sequence is CASSIAGDGDGYTF. CDR3 sequence (DNA): TGTGCCAGTAGTATAGCAGGGGACGGGGATGGCTACACCTTC. The whole variable domain, remainder taken from reference TRBV19 and TRBJ1-2, is DGGITQSPKYLFRKEGQNVTLSCEQNLNHDAMYWYRQDPGQGLRLIYYSQIVNDFQKGDIAEGYSVSREKKESFPLTVTSAQKNPTAFYLCASSIAGDGDGYTFGSGTRLTVV.

This clonotype was counted a few times. The chain combines TRBV30 with TRBJ1-6, with no clear D. Per germline, CDR1 GTSNPN and CDR2 SVGIG (reference sequence). The germline V and J ends were trimmed by 6 bases and 8 bases, with 14 bases remaining between them. The CDR3 length is 13 residues. The CDR3 DNA follows: TGTGCCTGCCTAAGTGAAGAACATTCACCCCTCCACTTT. This encodes CACLSEEHSPLHF.

This clonotype was picked up a small number of times. J is TRBJ1-1 and V is TRBV5-1, with 7 bases that match TRBD1. Germline V gene sequence: CDR1 SGHRS, CDR2 YFSETQ. CDR3 length: 17 amino acids. The V and J ends lost 0 bases and 0 bases, in that order; junction bases with no gene match: 8. The CDR3 DNA follows: TGCGCCAGCAGCTTGGCCAGGGGGGGCCCTCTGAACACTGAAGCTTTCTTT. Amino acid sequence: CASSLARGGPLNTEAFF.

At least ten counts were recorded for this clonotype. The chain has TRBV27 and TRBJ1-5; D not resolved. The germline CDR1 and CDR2 sequences are MNHEY and SMNVEV (reference sequence). V shed 7 bases and J shed 10 bases, with 20 bases lying between them. This CDR3 has 14 residues. The CDR3 sequence: CASTPVLPSRPQHF. CDR3 nucleotide sequence: TGTGCCAGCACCCCGGTACTCCCCTCTCGACCCCAGCATTTT.

The chain carries TRBV7-9 and TRBJ1-2; 10 positions match TRBD1. The CDR3 totals 16 residues. Germline CDR1 SEHNR, CDR2 FQNEAQ (reference sequence). Germline trimming cut 5 bases from V and 4 bases from J; bases unmatched to any gene: 10. The CDR3 nucleotides are TGTGCCAGCAGCCCCAACTCGGGACAGGGGTCCTATGGCTACACCTTC. Protein: CASSPNSGQGSYGYTF.

This clonotype was counted many times. The chain carries TRBV12-3 or TRBV12-4 and TRBJ2-7; TRBD1 might be the D (5 bases). The ends were cut back, 7 bases at V and 2 bases at J, with 24 bases in the middle. The CDR3 is 17 amino acids. Here the CDR3 reads CASTTIIGARATYEQYF. The DNA of the CDR3 is TGTGCCAGCACCACAATCATTGGGGCCCGGGCGACCTACGAGCAGTACTTC.

The chain is built from TRBV9 and TRBJ2-1, with 10 bases matching TRBD2. CDR1 and CDR2 (germline): SGDLS, YYNGEE. This CDR3 is 19 amino acids long. V trimming: 0 bases; J trimming: 2 bases; junction bases outside the gene matches: 11. DNA for the CDR3: TGTGCCAGCAGCGTAGACCCTCGGCTAGCGGGAGATACCTACAATGAGCAGTTCTTC. This codes for CASSVDPRLAGDTYNEQFF.

This clonotype was detected ten times or more. The chain joins TRBV20-1 to TRBJ2-3, with D hard to call. CDR3 length equals 9 residues. Germline lookup yields CDR1 DFQATT and CDR2 SNEGSKA (reference sequence). CDR3 DNA sequence: TGCACAACCGGAGATACGCAGTATTTT. Translating gives CTTGDTQYF.

This clonotype has a count of ten or more. The chain recombines TRBV6-5 with TRBJ2-3, with 11 bases matching TRBD2. The germline CDR1 and CDR2 sequences are MNHEY and SVGAGI. The CDR3 totals 19 residues. V was pared by 2 bases and J by 6 bases, with 16 bases of the junction left unmatched. CDR3 loop: CASSYRSTTTSGRGDTQYF. CDR3 nucleotide sequence: TGTGCCAGCAGTTACCGTTCCACCACTACTAGCGGGAGAGGGGATACGCAGTATTTT.

This clonotype showed up many times. DNA for the CDR3: TGTGCCAGCAGCCGGGACAGGGTGGGGGAGACCCAGTACTTC. Its translation is CASSRDRVGETQYF. The genes are TRBV7-2 and TRBJ2-5; TRBD1 aligns across 9 bases. The length of the CDR3 is 14 residues. CDR1 and CDR2 (germline): SGHTA, FQGNSA. The V segment lost 5 bases and the J segment 5 bases; nucleotides outside the gene matches: 6.

This clonotype was seen many times. The V call is TRBV30, the J call TRBJ2-4; TRBD1 matches 9 bases. CDR1 is GTSNPN and CDR2 is SVGIG in the germline V gene (reference sequence). CDR3 size: 14 residues. J gave up 7 bases and V 1 base, and 5 bases lay outside the gene matches. This chain's CDR3 is CAWSATGGWNIQYF. In nucleotides, the CDR3 is TGTGCCTGGAGTGCGACAGGGGGGTGGAACATTCAGTACTTC.

This clonotype was counted at least ten times. This chain uses TRBV7-9 with TRBJ1-1; D is unresolved. The V end was cut by 5 bases, the J end by 7 bases, with 8 bases between. Germline-derived CDR1 and CDR2 are SEHNR and FQNEAQ (reference sequence). The CDR3 runs 11 residues. Written as DNA, the CDR3 is TGTGCCAGCAGCGGACTGGTTGAAGCTTTCTTT. It translates to CASSGLVEAFF.

The chain joins TRBV6-1 to TRBJ2-3; D is ambiguous. The CDR3 runs 14 residues. CDR1 and CDR2 (germline): MNHNS, SASEGT. V dropped 5 bases and J dropped 2 bases, with 11 bases sitting between them. In DNA, the CDR3 is TGTGCCAGCAGTAGTGGCTCTAACACAGATACGCAGTATTTT. This translates into CASSSGSNTDTQYF.

This clonotype has a handful of counts. The CDR3 loop reads CASSPSGKVPGELFF. As DNA, the CDR3 is TGTGCCAGCAGCCCCAGCGGGAAAGTCCCCGGGGAGCTGTTTTTT. J is TRBJ2-2 and V is TRBV5-4, with TRBD2 identical over 7 bases. Germline CDR1 and CDR2: SGHNT and YYREEE (reference sequence). CDR3 size: 15 residues. V dropped 4 bases and J dropped 6; count of bases not matched to a gene: 9.

As for this clonotype: A much larger clone is a single base away; this may be a read error. V and J are TRBV30 and TRBJ1-5; D possibly corresponds to TRBD1 (5 bases). Per the germline V gene, CDR1 is GTSNPN and CDR2 is SVGIG (reference sequence). CDR3 length: 10 residues. The CDR3, as DNA: TGTGCCTGTACAGGCCAGCTCCAGCATTTT. Translated, it gives CACTGQLQHF.

This clonotype has a count of ten or more. This rearrangement joins TRBV7-8 to TRBJ1-5; possibly TRBD1 for D (5 bases). The CDR3 consists of 17 residues. V was shortened by 4 bases and J by 3 bases, with 19 bases between the two germline ends. Germline loops: CDR1 SGHVS, CDR2 FQNEAQ. The CDR3 DNA sequence: TGTGCCAGCAGCTCCCCCCGGGGGGTTGTCACCAATCAGCCCCAGCATTTT. Protein sequence: CASSSPRGVVTNQPQHF.

This clonotype was picked up a small number of times. CDR3 loop: CATVQGRETQYF. CDR3 sequence (DNA): TGTGCCACCGTACAGGGACGAGAGACCCAGTACTTC. This chain joins TRBV6-2 or TRBV6-3 and TRBJ2-5, with D maybe TRBD1 (6 bases). The CDR3 has 12 residues. V was trimmed by 10 bases and J by 4 bases, leaving 13 bases between them. Germline V lookup: CDR1 MNHEY, CDR2 SVGEGT.